The present entry profiles one T cell receptor (beta chain) with its context. This entry is derived from a study of blood T cell repertoires in COVID-19. V lost 3 bases and J 1 base, leaving 12 bases between the germline ends. This CDR3 is built from 16 residues. Germline V gene data show CDR1 as SGHTA and CDR2 as FQGNSA. Per the original data handling: Estimation of nucleated cell counts relied on the amplification of reference gene primers. The protocol was immunoSEQ multiplex PCR, while the TCRdb copy is restricted to in-frame clones and leaves out a portion. The DNA was the basis for D and trimming; V, J and clone size are from that table. The sample includes some 160,000 clones, around four fifths of them seen just once.

The chain combines TRBV7-2 with TRBJ2-2; D possibly corresponds to TRBD2 (5 bases). Sequenced sample: PBMCs or T cells enriched from blood (not recorded which). The sequence derives from a woman in her forties or fifties who had recovered from COVID-19. This CDR3 reads CASSFWEIGNTGELFF. CDR3 in DNA: TGTGCCAGCAGCTTTTGGGAGATCGGGAACACCGGGGAGCTGTTTTTT.